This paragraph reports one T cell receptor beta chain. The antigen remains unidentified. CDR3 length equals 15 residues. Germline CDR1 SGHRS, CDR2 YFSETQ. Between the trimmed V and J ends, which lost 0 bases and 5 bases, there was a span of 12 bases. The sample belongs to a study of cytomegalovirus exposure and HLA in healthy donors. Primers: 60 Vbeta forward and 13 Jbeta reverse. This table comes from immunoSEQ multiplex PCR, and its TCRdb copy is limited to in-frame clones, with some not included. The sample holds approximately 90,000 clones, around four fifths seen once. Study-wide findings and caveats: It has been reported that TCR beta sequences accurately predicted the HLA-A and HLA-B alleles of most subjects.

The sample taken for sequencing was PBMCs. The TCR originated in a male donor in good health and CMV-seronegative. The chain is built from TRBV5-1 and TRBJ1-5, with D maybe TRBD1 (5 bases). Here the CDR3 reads CASSLEQGMYQPQHF. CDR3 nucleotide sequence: TGCGCCAGCAGCTTGGAGCAGGGTATGTATCAGCCCCAGCATTTT.